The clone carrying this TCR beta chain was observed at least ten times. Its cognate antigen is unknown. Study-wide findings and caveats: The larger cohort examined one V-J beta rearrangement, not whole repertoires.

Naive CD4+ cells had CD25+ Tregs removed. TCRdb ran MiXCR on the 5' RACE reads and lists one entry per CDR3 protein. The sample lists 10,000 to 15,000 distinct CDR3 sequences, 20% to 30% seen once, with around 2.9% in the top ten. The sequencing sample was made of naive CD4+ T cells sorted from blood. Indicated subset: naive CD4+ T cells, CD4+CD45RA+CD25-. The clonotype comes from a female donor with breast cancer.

CDR3 region: CATSDTGTSGSNPDTQYF. The CDR3 bases are TGTGCCACCAGTGACACCGGGACTAGCGGGAGCAACCCAGATACGCAGTATTTT. V usage is TRBV24-1 and J usage is TRBJ2-3; TRBD2 agrees at 14 bases. This CDR3 region has 18 residues. Trimming removed 4 bases from V and 4 bases from J; junction bases left unmatched: 9. From germline, CDR1 is KGHDR and CDR2 SFDVKD.